The 20 T cell receptor beta chains below were found in one sample sequenced in a study of T cell responses to AZD1222 COVID-19 vaccine. This table comes from immunoSEQ multiplex PCR, and its TCRdb copy is limited to in-frame clones, with some not included. The repertoire holds 120,000 or so clones, with roughly 88% as singletons. Here the sequenced sample was peripheral blood, taken on day 0 of MenACWY control vaccination. These receptors were collected from an adult in good health.

V and J are TRBV28 and TRBJ2-7; no definite D call. This CDR3 is 12 amino acids long. Per germline, CDR1 MDHEN and CDR2 SYDVKM. V lost 9 bases and J 3 bases, leaving 12 bases between the germline ends. CDR3: CASSTGLYEQYF. In DNA, the CDR3 is TGTGCCAGTTCGACGGGTCTCTACGAGCAGTACTTC.

The rearrangement links TRBV4-2 to TRBJ2-2, with 11 bases lining up with TRBD1. J lost 4 bases, V lost 4 bases, and 2 bases had no gene match. Germline CDR1 and CDR2: LGHNA and YNFKEQ. This CDR3 is 15 amino acids long. The CDR3 loop is CASSLGTGGTGELFF. The CDR3 DNA follows: TGTGCCAGCAGCCTCGGGACAGGGGGCACCGGGGAGCTGTTTTTT.

The chain recombines TRBV2 with TRBJ1-3, with unresolved D. CDR1 is SNHLY, CDR2 FYNNEI, per germline. This CDR3 region has 15 residues. V was cut by 5 bases and J by 1 base, with 12 bases left in between. The CDR3 DNA reads TGTGCCAGCAGTTCATCCGGGAGTTCTGGAAACACCATATATTTT. Its translation is CASSSSGSSGNTIYF.

The rearrangement uses TRBV12-3 or TRBV12-4 and TRBJ2-3; D is perhaps TRBD2 (5 bases). This CDR3 has 13 residues. Between the trimmed V and J ends, which lost 5 bases and 3 bases, there was a span of 9 bases. CDR3 in amino acids: CASSQLGTDTQYF. DNA of the CDR3: TGTGCCAGCAGTCAACTAGGTACAGATACGCAGTATTTT.

This clone was seen a single time. The CDR3 here is CAWIGTSGSRELFF. In DNA form, the CDR3 reads TGTGCCTGGATTGGGACTAGCGGCTCCCGGGAGCTGTTTTTT. The V call is TRBV30, the J call TRBJ2-2, with TRBD2 identical over 11 bases. Germline CDR1 and CDR2: GTSNPN and SVGIG (reference sequence). The CDR3 length is 14 residues. V shed 4 bases, J shed 9 bases, and the junction held 7 bases outside the gene matches. The whole variable domain, filled in from reference TRBV30 and TRBJ2-2, reads SQTIHQWPATLVQPVGSPLSLECTVEGTSNPNLYWYRQAAGRGLQLLFYSVGIGQISSEVPQNLSASRPQDRQFILSSKKLLLSDSGFYLCAWIGTSGSRELFFGEGSRLTVL.

As regards this clone: Other nucleotide sequences in the sample specify the same CDR3. V gene TRBV11-3 combines with J gene TRBJ2-1, with D uncertain. V was shortened by 4 bases and J by 3 bases, with 13 bases between the two germline ends. The CDR3 contains 15 residues. Germline loops: CDR1 SGHNT, CDR2 YENEEA. The CDR3 nucleotides read TGTGCCAGCAGCTCCGGGCTTTCGGGCTACAATGAGCAGTTCTTC. Translated: CASSSGLSGYNEQFF.

The chain recombines TRBV3-1 (or the pseudogene TRBV3-2) with TRBJ2-7; TRBD2 matches at 12 bases. Trimming removed 0 bases from V and 4 bases from J; junction bases left unmatched: 4. CDR1 is LGHDT, CDR2 YNNKEL, per germline (reference sequence). The length of the CDR3 is 16 residues. The CDR3 DNA follows: TGTGCCAGCAGCCAAGAACAGACTAGCGGGAGTTACGAGCAGTACTTC. It yields the protein CASSQEQTSGSYEQYF.

The V gene is TRBV19, the J gene TRBJ2-1; weak D call: TRBD2 (6 bases). Germline V gene sequence: CDR1 LNHDA, CDR2 SQIVND (reference sequence). This CDR3 is built from 13 residues. Trimming cost V 10 bases and J 9 bases, with 19 bases left between them. The CDR3 DNA reads as TGTGCCACGCAAGTAGCGGACGAAAGTGAGCAGTTCTTC. Translating gives CATQVADESEQFF.

In its sample, this clone was seen a few times. The chain recombines TRBV6-4 with TRBJ2-1; D not resolved. The CDR3 has 13 residues. Germline lookup yields CDR1 MRHNA and CDR2 SNTAGT. V was pared by 6 bases and J by 3 bases, with 9 bases between. CDR3 in amino acids: CASRLSDYNEQFF. The CDR3 DNA reads TGTGCCAGCAGATTATCCGACTACAATGAGCAGTTCTTC.

V usage is TRBV10-3 and J usage is TRBJ2-7; 7 bases fit TRBD2. This CDR3 region has 16 residues. V gave up 0 bases and J gave up 6 bases; unmatched junction bases: 11. Germline CDR1 reads ENHRY; CDR2 reads SYGVKD. Here the CDR3 reads CAISESSGRSGGEQYF. DNA for the CDR3: TGTGCCATCAGTGAGTCGTCCGGGAGGTCGGGCGGCGAGCAGTACTTC.

The chain couples TRBV6-5 to TRBJ1-3, with a tentative D call TRBD1 (5 bases). The CDR3 runs to 14 residues. V was clipped by 7 bases and J by 3 bases, with 13 bases between them. Germline V gene data show CDR1 as MNHEY and CDR2 as SVGAGI. CDR3 amino acids: CASTSGLGGNTIYF. CDR3 DNA sequence: TGTGCCAGCACCTCAGGGCTTGGTGGAAACACCATATATTTT.

V is TRBV28 and J is TRBJ2-7; 7 bases align to TRBD1. The V gene's germline CDR1 is MDHEN and CDR2 SYDVKM. This CDR3 contains 12 residues. Unmatched junction bases numbered 3, after V lost 5 bases and J lost 5 bases. The CDR3 DNA is TGTGCCAGCAGTGACAGGGTTGACGAGCAGTACTTC. It yields the protein CASSDRVDEQYF.

The chain carries TRBV11-3 and TRBJ2-3; 16 nucleotides match TRBD2. This CDR3 comprises 16 residues. Per the germline V gene, CDR1 is SGHNT and CDR2 is YENEEA. V shed 4 bases and J 5 bases; nucleotides not matched to a gene: 3. Here the CDR3 reads CASSSGLAGGGDTQYF. The CDR3 region has the DNA TGTGCCAGCAGCTCGGGACTAGCGGGAGGGGGAGATACGCAGTATTTT.

The chain couples TRBV10-2 to TRBJ2-7, with TRBD2 matching 11 bases. J lost 6 bases, V lost 8 bases, and 6 bases had no gene match. Germline CDR1 and CDR2: WSHSY and SAAADI. This CDR3 spans 13 amino acids. DNA of the CDR3: TGCGCCAGCGTAGCGGGAGGGCGCACCGAGCAGTACTTC. Translating gives CASVAGGRTEQYF.

The chain uses TRBV7-2 and TRBJ2-7; 7 bases line up with TRBD1. The CDR3 extends over 14 amino acids. The V and J ends lost 5 bases and 6 bases, in that order; junction bases with no gene match: 10. Germline V lookup: CDR1 SGHTA, CDR2 FQGNSA. The CDR3 sequence: CASSPRQGRGEQYF. The DNA for the CDR3 is TGTGCCAGCAGCCCCCGACAGGGAAGGGGCGAGCAGTACTTC.

This clone has only one observation. V and J are TRBV6-4 and TRBJ1-2; D remains ambiguous. CDR3 size: 15 residues. Germline V gene lookup returns CDR1 MRHNA and CDR2 SNTAGT. With 0 bases removed from V and 5 bases from J, the gap between germline ends came to 13 bases. The CDR3 sequence: CASSDSLRPGYGYTF. The CDR3 DNA is TGTGCCAGCAGTGACTCGCTCAGGCCCGGGTATGGCTACACCTTC.

The CDR3 sequence: CASSTDGGGEQFF. The CDR3 DNA follows: TGTGCCAGCAGCACCGATGGAGGAGGTGAGCAGTTCTTC. V gene TRBV7-2 combines with J gene TRBJ2-1; TRBD2 is a possible D gene (5 bases). Germline V gene lookup returns CDR1 SGHTA and CDR2 FQGNSA. Trimming removed 5 bases from V and 9 bases from J, with 14 bases in between. This CDR3 region has 13 residues. The whole variable domain, filled in from reference TRBV7-2 and TRBJ2-1, reads GAGVSQSPSNKVTEKGKDVELRCDPISGHTALYWYRQSLGQGLEFLIYFQGNSAPDKSGLPSDRFSAERTGGSVSTLTIQRTQQEDSAVYLCASSTDGGGEQFFGPGTRLTVL.

V usage is TRBV2 and J usage is TRBJ2-3; TRBD1 might be the D (6 bases). CDR1 and CDR2 (germline): SNHLY, FYNNEI. Trimming stripped 3 bases from V and 0 bases from J, with 13 bases between. The CDR3 has 16 amino acids. The CDR3 loop reads CASSEASGQSTDTQYF. CDR3 in DNA: TGTGCCAGCAGTGAGGCCTCGGGACAAAGCACAGATACGCAGTATTTT.

The chain combines TRBV2 with TRBJ2-7; possibly TRBD2 for D (5 bases). This CDR3 comprises 16 residues. Trimming cost V 0 bases and J 5 bases, with 17 bases left between them. Germline assignment: CDR1 SNHLY and CDR2 FYNNEI. The CDR3 reads CASSEALTGFRDEQYF. The CDR3 DNA sequence: TGTGCCAGCAGTGAAGCGCTTACGGGGTTTCGGGACGAGCAGTACTTC.

In its sample, this clone was seen once. V usage is TRBV5-5 and J usage is TRBJ1-5; D call uncertain. Germline CDR1 is SGHKS and CDR2 is YYEKEE (reference sequence). Deletions cut 4 bases from V and 2 bases from J, with 10 bases between. CDR3 size: 14 residues. This CDR3 is CASSPQFGNQPQHF. In nucleotides, the CDR3 is TGTGCCAGCAGCCCACAGTTTGGCAATCAGCCCCAGCATTTT.